A single sample gave rise to the 31 T cell receptor beta chains below, sequenced in a study of shared clonotypes between healthy human individuals. Naive CD8 cells lacked CD45RO and underwent positive selection for CCR7, leaving out terminally differentiated effector memory CD45RA+ cells. TCRdb keeps only in-frame clones here, not all; method: immunoSEQ multiplex PCR. The sample consists of about 680,000 clones, approximately 90% of them appearing once. Source material: naive CD8+ T cells sorted from blood. Receptors were obtained from a man aged 30-40 years in good health.

The chain couples TRBV11-2 to TRBJ2-7; 13 bases line up with TRBD2. The CDR3 contains 18 residues. J was trimmed by 4 bases and V by 4 bases; bases with no gene match: 13. CDR1 is SGHAT, CDR2 FQNNGV, per germline. DNA for the CDR3: TGTGCCAGCAGCTCCGTGACCTCCGGGACTAGCGGGGTTTACGAGCAGTACTTC. Translating it yields CASSSVTSGTSGVYEQYF.

CDR3 region: CASREMDTYLHEQFF. The CDR3 DNA sequence: TGTGCCAGCAGGGAGATGGACACCTACTTACATGAGCAGTTCTTC. The chain joins TRBV6-5 to TRBJ2-1, with D possibly matching TRBD1 (5 bases). CDR3 size: 15 residues. V was shortened by 6 bases and J by 8 bases, with 20 bases between the two germline ends. Germline loops: CDR1 MNHEY, CDR2 SVGAGI.

In this sample, this clone turned up once. The chain links TRBV5-4 to TRBJ2-7, with 11 bases matching TRBD1. Germline V gene data show CDR1 as SGHNT and CDR2 as YYREEE (reference sequence). The CDR3 is 13 amino acids. Losses at the gene ends were 4 bases for V and 6 bases for J; bases not matched to a gene: 3. This CDR3 is CASSSGTGGEQYF. CDR3 coding DNA: TGTGCCAGCAGCAGTGGGACAGGGGGCGAGCAGTACTTC.

This rearrangement joins TRBV27 to TRBJ2-5; 14 bases are shared with TRBD2. The CDR3 totals 16 residues. CDR1 and CDR2 (germline): MNHEY, SMNVEV (reference sequence). V was pared by 6 bases and J by 4 bases, with 7 bases of the junction left unmatched. The chain's CDR3 is CASRGLAGEGGETQYF. DNA of the CDR3: TGTGCCAGCAGGGGACTAGCGGGAGAAGGGGGAGAGACCCAGTACTTC.

The chain recombines TRBV6-6 with TRBJ2-1, with TRBD2 as a possible D gene (6 bases). Trimming cost V 8 bases and J 1 base, with 12 bases left between them. CDR1 is MNHNY, CDR2 SVGAGI, per germline (reference sequence). This CDR3 comprises 14 residues. The CDR3 nucleotides are TGTGCCAGCGAAGTAGCGGATTCCTACAATGAGCAGTTCTTC. Encoded protein: CASEVADSYNEQFF.

This clone was observed a single time. The CDR3 spells CASSLGGRAKNEQFF. DNA for the CDR3: TGTGCCAGCAGCCTGGGCGGGAGGGCTAAGAATGAGCAGTTCTTC. This chain joins TRBV9 and TRBJ2-1; 9 positions match TRBD2. This CDR3 contains 15 residues. Germline trimming cut 4 bases from V and 7 bases from J; bases unmatched to any gene: 9. CDR1 and CDR2 from the germline V gene are SGDLS and YYNGEE.

In DNA form, the CDR3 reads TGTGCCAGCAGCTTAGGCCTAGCGGCCTACAATGAGCAGTTCTTC. Residues: CASSLGLAAYNEQFF. The chain joins TRBV7-2 to TRBJ2-1, with TRBD2 matching over 7 bases. V trimming: 1 base; J trimming: 2 bases; junction bases outside the gene matches: 2. CDR3 length equals 15 residues. Germline CDR1 is SGHTA and CDR2 is FQGNSA.

This clone was detected a few times. This chain joins TRBV28 and TRBJ2-1, with D perhaps TRBD1 (6 bases). Germline V CDR1 and CDR2: MDHEN, SYDVKM. Trimming removed 2 bases at V and 8 bases at J, with 31 bases between. The CDR3 consists of 20 residues. The CDR3 loop reads CASSLTLVQNRELSGDEQFF. CDR3 nucleotides: TGTGCCAGCAGTTTAACCCTCGTCCAAAACAGGGAGCTATCTGGGGATGAGCAGTTCTTC.

This chain joins TRBV18 and TRBJ1-5, with D maybe TRBD1 (5 bases). Germline-derived CDR1 and CDR2 are KGHSH and LQKENI. V gave up 4 bases and J gave up 5 bases, with 24 bases separating them. The CDR3 totals 18 residues. The CDR3 reads CASSRTGTPGGGDQPQHF. The DNA for the CDR3 is TGTGCCAGCTCACGCACGGGGACTCCGGGGGGAGGCGATCAGCCCCAGCATTTT.

About this clone: Other DNA sequences in this specimen translate into the identical CDR3. Written as DNA, the CDR3 is TGTGCCAGCAGTTTAACAGGGAATGAGCAGTTCTTC. Its protein product is CASSLTGNEQFF. The chain combines TRBV6-5 with TRBJ2-1; D possibly corresponds to TRBD1 (6 bases). Germline lookup yields CDR1 MNHEY and CDR2 SVGAGI. This CDR3 comprises 12 residues. V lost 4 bases and J lost 7, with 8 bases in between.

The V call is TRBV19, the J call TRBJ2-7; the D is unclear. Germline V gives CDR1 LNHDA, CDR2 SQIVND (reference sequence). This CDR3 contains 14 residues. Trimming took 3 bases from V and 1 from J, leaving 10 bases between them. The CDR3 protein is CASSILPGSYEQYF. In DNA form, the CDR3 reads TGTGCCAGTAGTATTCTCCCTGGATCCTACGAGCAGTACTTC.

The chain recombines TRBV27 with TRBJ1-5; a possible D gene is TRBD1 (5 bases). Germline V gene lookup returns CDR1 MNHEY and CDR2 SMNVEV (reference sequence). V lost 3 bases and J lost 8, with 11 bases in between. This CDR3 contains 13 residues. CDR3 in DNA: TGTGCCAGCAGTTTTTCCAGGGTGAAGCCCCAGCATTTT. Protein: CASSFSRVKPQHF.

V and J are TRBV12-1 and TRBJ2-5; the table calls TRBD2, which could not be checked here. TRBV12-1 is annotated as a pseudogene. This CDR3 is built from 14 residues. DNA of the CDR3: TGTGCCAGCAGCCCCTACTCCATCCAAGAGACCCAGTACTTC. It encodes CASSPYSIQETQYF.

This chain uses TRBV12-5 with TRBJ2-2; D unclear. The CDR3 loop spans 14 amino acids. The V end lost 6 bases, the J end lost 4 bases, and 12 bases lay between the germline ends. The germline gives CDR1 LGHNT, CDR2 FRNRAP. The CDR3 protein is CASGLRIGTGELFF. The CDR3 DNA is TGTGCTAGTGGCCTACGGATAGGCACCGGGGAGCTGTTTTTT.

Comments on this clone: Other DNA sequences of this sample code for an identical CDR3. This chain links TRBV2 with TRBJ2-7; D not certain. The CDR3 has 11 amino acids. Trimming removed 3 bases from V and 4 bases from J, with 4 bases in between. Germline V gene sequence: CDR1 SNHLY, CDR2 FYNNEI. This chain's CDR3 is CASSDTYEQYF. For the CDR3, the DNA is TGTGCCAGCAGTGACACATACGAGCAGTACTTC.

The chain joins TRBV11-3 to TRBJ1-1, with TRBD1 as a possible D gene (6 bases). The germline V and J ends were trimmed by 4 bases and 6 bases, with 9 bases remaining between them. CDR1 is SGHNT and CDR2 is YENEEA in the germline V gene. The CDR3 is 12 residues long. In nucleotides, the CDR3 is TGTGCCAGCAGCTCACAGGGTTCTGAAGCTTTCTTT. Translating it yields CASSSQGSEAFF.

The chain carries TRBV19 and TRBJ2-7; D perhaps matches TRBD2 (6 bases). Trimming left V 2 bases short and J 1 base short, with 15 bases between. The CDR3 length is 16 residues. Germline CDR1 is LNHDA and CDR2 is SQIVND (reference sequence). The CDR3 DNA follows: TGTGCCAGTAGTATAAGGCCGGGACTGCGATCCTACGAGCAGTACTTC. Residues: CASSIRPGLRSYEQYF.

The chain uses TRBV29-1 and TRBJ2-1, with 10 bases matching TRBD1. Germline lookup yields CDR1 SQVTM and CDR2 ANQGSEA. The ends lost 1 base at V and 5 bases at J; junction bases unmatched: 8. This CDR3 is built from 16 residues. The CDR3 DNA follows: TGCAGCGTTGAAGGCTTCACCGGGACAGGGGACAATGAGCAGTTCTTC. It translates to CSVEGFTGTGDNEQFF.

The chain is built from TRBV6-6 and TRBJ1-1; D is perhaps TRBD1 (5 bases). V gave up 6 bases and J gave up 3 bases, with 17 bases separating them. Germline V gene sequence: CDR1 MNHNY, CDR2 SVGAGI (reference sequence). This CDR3 has 15 residues. CDR3 DNA sequence: TGTGCCAGCAGGGAAACAGTGGGGCCCGACACTGAAGCTTTCTTT. Encoded protein: CASRETVGPDTEAFF.

In this sample, this clone turned up a few times. The chain combines TRBV9 with TRBJ1-5, with D uncertain. The CDR3 extends over 15 amino acids. Germline CDR1 SGDLS, CDR2 YYNGEE. Trimming shortened V by 0 bases and J by 4 bases, and 11 bases separated the two germline ends. CDR3 in DNA: TGTGCCAGCAGCGTAGCAGGACTGACTAATCAGCCCCAGCATTTT. Its translation is CASSVAGLTNQPQHF.

J is TRBJ2-7 and V is TRBV4-3; 10 bases match TRBD2. The CDR3 spans 15 residues. CDR1 and CDR2 from the germline V gene are LGHNA and YSLEER. V trimming: 3 bases; J trimming: 2 bases; junction bases outside the gene matches: 4. The CDR3 nucleotides are TGCGCCAGCAGCCAGGGGACTAGCGTTACCTACGAGCAGTACTTC. Translated, it gives CASSQGTSVTYEQYF.

The chain joins TRBV7-9 to TRBJ1-4; D may be TRBD1 (5 bases). The CDR3 totals 16 residues. CDR1 and CDR2 from the germline V gene are SEHNR and FQNEAQ (reference sequence). V dropped 5 bases and J dropped 7 bases, with 20 bases sitting between them. Here the CDR3 reads CASSTSRSGAFEKLFF. DNA of the CDR3: TGTGCCAGCAGCACCTCCCGCTCTGGGGCGTTTGAAAAACTGTTTTTT.

This clone has a single count. This rearrangement joins TRBV7-3 to TRBJ2-1; 7 bases fit TRBD2. Trimming at V came to 4 bases and at J to 9 bases, leaving 18 bases not matched to a gene. The CDR3 is 17 amino acids. Germline assignment: CDR1 SGHTA and CDR2 FQGTGA. As DNA, the CDR3 is TGTGCCAGCAGCTCAATACAACGGGAGGTTCCCCAGAGTGAGCAGTTCTTC. Translated, it gives CASSSIQREVPQSEQFF.

The rearrangement joins TRBV7-9 to TRBJ1-2; 8 nucleotides agree with TRBD1. The CDR3 sequence is 15 residues long. Germline V gene sequence: CDR1 SEHNR, CDR2 FQNEAQ (reference sequence). The trim removed 0 bases at V and 6 bases at J, leaving 6 bases unmatched. In DNA, the CDR3 is TGTGCCAGCAGCTTAGCCAGTCGGGACAGGCATGGCTACACCTTC. Its translation is CASSLASRDRHGYTF.

The chain links TRBV5-6 to TRBJ2-7; 8 bases match TRBD1. V lost 1 base, J lost 0 bases, and 6 bases stayed unmatched. The length of the CDR3 is 16 residues. Germline V lookup: CDR1 SGHDT, CDR2 YYEEEE. Written as DNA, the CDR3 is TGTGCCAGCAGCTTGTCAGGACAGGGCCTCTCCTACGAGCAGTACTTC. This encodes CASSLSGQGLSYEQYF.

This clone was counted only a few times. The chain recombines TRBV7-6 with TRBJ2-5; D is perhaps TRBD2 (5 bases). V shed 0 bases and J shed 5 bases, with 10 bases lying between them. Germline V CDR1 and CDR2: SGHVS, FNYEAQ. CDR3 size: 14 residues. DNA for the CDR3: TGTGCCAGCAGCTTAGCGCGAAGGAGGGAGACCCAGTACTTC. Translating gives CASSLARRRETQYF.

This chain links TRBV19 with TRBJ2-7; 10 nucleotides match TRBD2. CDR1 is LNHDA, CDR2 SQIVND, per germline (reference sequence). This CDR3 is 14 amino acids long. V lost 6 bases, J lost 2 bases, and 4 bases stayed unmatched. This chain's CDR3 is CASSWTSGTYEQYF. CDR3 sequence (DNA): TGTGCCAGTAGCTGGACTAGCGGAACCTACGAGCAGTACTTC. Complete variable domain (other parts from reference TRBV19 and TRBJ2-7): DGGITQSPKYLFRKEGQNVTLSCEQNLNHDAMYWYRQDPGQGLRLIYYSQIVNDFQKGDIAEGYSVSREKKESFPLTVTSAQKNPTAFYLCASSWTSGTYEQYFGPGTRLTVT.

A remark on this clone: In the same sample, other DNA sequences code for this CDR3. The CDR3 reads CASSRGNEQFF. The CDR3 coding sequence is TGCGCCAGCAGCCGAGGAAATGAGCAGTTCTTC. The genes are TRBV4-3 and TRBJ2-1; D unresolved. Trimming left V 4 bases short and J 7 bases short, with 5 bases between. In germline, CDR1 is LGHNA, CDR2 YSLEER. The CDR3 has 11 amino acids.

This chain links TRBV7-8 with TRBJ2-1, with 10 bases matching TRBD1. Trimming cost V 1 base and J 5 bases; bases outside gene matches: 5. The CDR3 is made up of 16 amino acids. Germline V gene lookup returns CDR1 SGHVS and CDR2 FQNEAQ. The CDR3 nucleotides read TGTGCCAGCAGCTTAGTTGGACAGGGGGTTCACAATGAGCAGTTCTTC. Translated, it gives CASSLVGQGVHNEQFF.

This clone was recorded a few times. This chain uses TRBV15 with TRBJ1-5; the match to TRBD1 covers 8 bases. Germline CDR1 LNHNV, CDR2 YYDKDF (reference sequence). V lost 8 bases to trimming and J lost 5 bases; unmatched junction nucleotides: 5. CDR3 length: 13 amino acids. The CDR3 bases are TGTGCCACCGTGGAGACAGGGGATCAGCCCCAGCATTTT. It codes for CATVETGDQPQHF.

The table lists this clone with a count of one. This chain uses TRBV5-1 with TRBJ2-7; 10 bases map to TRBD1. The germline CDR1 and CDR2 sequences are SGHRS and YFSETQ. The CDR3 is 15 residues long. Trimming cost V 4 bases and J 0 bases; bases outside gene matches: 4. The CDR3 region is CASSNRDRGSYEQYF. The CDR3 DNA sequence: TGCGCCAGCAGCAATCGGGACAGGGGCTCCTACGAGCAGTACTTC.